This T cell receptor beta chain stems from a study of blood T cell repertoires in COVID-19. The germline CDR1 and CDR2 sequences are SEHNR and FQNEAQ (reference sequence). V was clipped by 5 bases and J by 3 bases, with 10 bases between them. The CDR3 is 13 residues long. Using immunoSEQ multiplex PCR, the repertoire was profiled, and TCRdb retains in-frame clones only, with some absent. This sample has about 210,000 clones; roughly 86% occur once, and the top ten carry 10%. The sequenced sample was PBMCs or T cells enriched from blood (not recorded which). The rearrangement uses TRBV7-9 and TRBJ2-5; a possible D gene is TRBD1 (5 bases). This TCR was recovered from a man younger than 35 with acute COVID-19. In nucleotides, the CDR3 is TGTGCCAGCAGCCCTCCAGGGAAAGAGACCCAGTACTTC. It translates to CASSPPGKETQYF.